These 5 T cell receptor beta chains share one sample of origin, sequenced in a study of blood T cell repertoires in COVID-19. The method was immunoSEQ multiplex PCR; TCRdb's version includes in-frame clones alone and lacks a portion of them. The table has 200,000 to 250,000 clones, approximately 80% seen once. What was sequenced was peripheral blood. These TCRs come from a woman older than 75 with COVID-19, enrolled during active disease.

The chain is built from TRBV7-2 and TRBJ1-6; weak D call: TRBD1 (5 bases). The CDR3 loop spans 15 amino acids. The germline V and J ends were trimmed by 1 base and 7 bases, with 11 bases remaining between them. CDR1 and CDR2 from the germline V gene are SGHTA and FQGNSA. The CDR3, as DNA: TGTGCCAGCAGCTTAGATAGGGGTAGGAATTCACCCCTCCACTTT. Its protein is CASSLDRGRNSPLHF.

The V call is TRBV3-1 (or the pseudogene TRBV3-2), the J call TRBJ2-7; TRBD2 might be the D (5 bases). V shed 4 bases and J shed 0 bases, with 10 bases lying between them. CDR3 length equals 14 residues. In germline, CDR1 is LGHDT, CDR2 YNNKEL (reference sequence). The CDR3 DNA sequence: TGTGCCAGCAGCCGAAGCGGTCCCTCCTACGAGCAGTACTTC. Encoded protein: CASSRSGPSYEQYF.

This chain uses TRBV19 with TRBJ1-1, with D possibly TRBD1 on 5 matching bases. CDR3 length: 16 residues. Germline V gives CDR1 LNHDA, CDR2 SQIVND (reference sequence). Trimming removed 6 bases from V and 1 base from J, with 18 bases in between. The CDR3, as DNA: TGTGCCAGTAGCATCGGCAGGGTAACCCGGAACACTGAAGCTTTCTTT. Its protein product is CASSIGRVTRNTEAFF.

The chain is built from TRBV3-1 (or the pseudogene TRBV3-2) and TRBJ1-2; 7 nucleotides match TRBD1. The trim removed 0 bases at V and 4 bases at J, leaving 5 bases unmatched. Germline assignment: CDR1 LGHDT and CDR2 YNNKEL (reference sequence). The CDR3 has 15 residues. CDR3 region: CASSQDRTGVYGYTF. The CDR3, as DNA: TGTGCCAGCAGCCAAGATCGGACAGGAGTCTATGGCTACACCTTC.

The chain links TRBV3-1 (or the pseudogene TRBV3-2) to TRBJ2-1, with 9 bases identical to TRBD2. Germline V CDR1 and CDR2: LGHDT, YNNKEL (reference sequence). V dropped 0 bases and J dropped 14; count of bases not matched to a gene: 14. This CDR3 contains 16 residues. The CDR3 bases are TGTGCCAGCAGCCAAGATGCCGGACTAGCGACTGGGTTGGAGTTCTTC. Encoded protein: CASSQDAGLATGLEFF.